This TCR beta chain was captured by sequencing in a study of cytomegalovirus exposure and HLA in healthy donors. Study context: Of roughly 360 genotyped donors, roughly 80% grouped in the Caucasian-associated ancestry cluster. Overall study findings and caveats: Being productive about 90% or about 30% of the time was typical of most TCR beta V segments in an earlier analysis.

The V segment lost 4 bases and the J segment 6 bases; nucleotides outside the gene matches: 6. The CDR3 contains 14 residues. Germline lookup yields CDR1 SGHTA and CDR2 FQGTGA. As concerns this clone: Its antigen remains unknown.

In the PCR, 60 Vbeta and 13 Jbeta primers were used. Libraries were prepared by immunoSEQ multiplex PCR; TCRdb keeps only in-frame clonotypes and omits some of them. The table shows under 300,000 clones, with around 90% occurring only once. V gene TRBV7-3 combines with J gene TRBJ1-2; 9 positions match TRBD1. The TCR originated in a girl aged 2-15 years in good health and CMV-seronegative. Sequenced input: PBMCs. This CDR3 is CASSSGRQGDGYTF. The CDR3 DNA reads TGTGCCAGCAGCTCAGGGAGACAGGGGGATGGCTACACCTTC.